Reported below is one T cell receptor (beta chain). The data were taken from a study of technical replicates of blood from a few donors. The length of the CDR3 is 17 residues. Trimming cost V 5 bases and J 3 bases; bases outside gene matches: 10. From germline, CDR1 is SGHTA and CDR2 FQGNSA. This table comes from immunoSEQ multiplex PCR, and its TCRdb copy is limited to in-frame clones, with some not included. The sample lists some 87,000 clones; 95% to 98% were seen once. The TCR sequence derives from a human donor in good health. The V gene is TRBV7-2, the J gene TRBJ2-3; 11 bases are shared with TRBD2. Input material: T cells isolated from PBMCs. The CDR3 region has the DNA TGTGCCAGCAGCCTCTATCGACTAGCGGGGCTAACAGATACGCAGTATTTT. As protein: CASSLYRLAGLTDTQYF.